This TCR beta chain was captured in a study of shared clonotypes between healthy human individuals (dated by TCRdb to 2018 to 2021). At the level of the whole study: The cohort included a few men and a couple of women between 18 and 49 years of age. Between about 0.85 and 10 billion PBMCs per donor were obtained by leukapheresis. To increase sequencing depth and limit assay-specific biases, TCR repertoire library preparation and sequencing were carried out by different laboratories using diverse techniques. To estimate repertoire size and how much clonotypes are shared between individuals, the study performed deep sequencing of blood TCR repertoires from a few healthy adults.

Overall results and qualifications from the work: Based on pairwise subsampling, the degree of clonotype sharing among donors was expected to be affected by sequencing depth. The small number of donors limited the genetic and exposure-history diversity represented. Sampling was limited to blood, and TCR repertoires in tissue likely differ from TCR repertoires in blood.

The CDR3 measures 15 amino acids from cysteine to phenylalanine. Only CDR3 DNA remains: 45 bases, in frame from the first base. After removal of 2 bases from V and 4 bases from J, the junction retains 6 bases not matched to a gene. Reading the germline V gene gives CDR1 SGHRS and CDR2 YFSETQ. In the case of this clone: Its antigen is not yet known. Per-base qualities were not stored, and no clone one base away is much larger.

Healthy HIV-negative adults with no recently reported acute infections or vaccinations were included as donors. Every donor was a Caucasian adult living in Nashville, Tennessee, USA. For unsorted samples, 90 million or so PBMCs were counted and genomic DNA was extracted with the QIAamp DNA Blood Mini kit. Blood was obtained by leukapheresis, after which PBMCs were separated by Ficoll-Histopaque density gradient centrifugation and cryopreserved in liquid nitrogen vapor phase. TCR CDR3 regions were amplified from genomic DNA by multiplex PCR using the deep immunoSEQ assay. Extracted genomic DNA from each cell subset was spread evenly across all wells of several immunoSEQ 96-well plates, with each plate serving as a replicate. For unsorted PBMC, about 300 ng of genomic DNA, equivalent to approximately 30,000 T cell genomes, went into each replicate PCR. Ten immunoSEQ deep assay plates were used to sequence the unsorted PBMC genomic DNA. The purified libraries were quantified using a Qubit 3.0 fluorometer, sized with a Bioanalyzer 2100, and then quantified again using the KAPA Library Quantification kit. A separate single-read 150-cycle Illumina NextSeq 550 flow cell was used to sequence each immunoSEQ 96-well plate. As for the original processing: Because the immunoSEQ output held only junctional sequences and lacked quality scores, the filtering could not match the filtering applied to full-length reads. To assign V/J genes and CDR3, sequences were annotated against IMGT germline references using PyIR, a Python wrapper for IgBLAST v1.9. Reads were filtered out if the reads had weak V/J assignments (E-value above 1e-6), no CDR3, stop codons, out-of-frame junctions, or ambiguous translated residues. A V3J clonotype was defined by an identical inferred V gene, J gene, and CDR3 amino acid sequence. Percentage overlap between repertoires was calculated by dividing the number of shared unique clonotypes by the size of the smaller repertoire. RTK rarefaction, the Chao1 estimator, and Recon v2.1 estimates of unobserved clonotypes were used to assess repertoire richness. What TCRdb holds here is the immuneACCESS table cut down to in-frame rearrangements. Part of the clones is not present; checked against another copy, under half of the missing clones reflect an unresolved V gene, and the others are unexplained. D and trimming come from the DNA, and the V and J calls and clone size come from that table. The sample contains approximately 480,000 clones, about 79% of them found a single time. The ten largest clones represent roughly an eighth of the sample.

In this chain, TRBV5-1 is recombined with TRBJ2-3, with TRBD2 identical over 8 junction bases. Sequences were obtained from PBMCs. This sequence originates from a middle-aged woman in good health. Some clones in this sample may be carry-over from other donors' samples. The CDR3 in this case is CASSLAGAISDTQYF. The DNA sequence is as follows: TGCGCCAGCAGCTTAGCGGGAGCGATTTCAGATACGCAGTATTTT.